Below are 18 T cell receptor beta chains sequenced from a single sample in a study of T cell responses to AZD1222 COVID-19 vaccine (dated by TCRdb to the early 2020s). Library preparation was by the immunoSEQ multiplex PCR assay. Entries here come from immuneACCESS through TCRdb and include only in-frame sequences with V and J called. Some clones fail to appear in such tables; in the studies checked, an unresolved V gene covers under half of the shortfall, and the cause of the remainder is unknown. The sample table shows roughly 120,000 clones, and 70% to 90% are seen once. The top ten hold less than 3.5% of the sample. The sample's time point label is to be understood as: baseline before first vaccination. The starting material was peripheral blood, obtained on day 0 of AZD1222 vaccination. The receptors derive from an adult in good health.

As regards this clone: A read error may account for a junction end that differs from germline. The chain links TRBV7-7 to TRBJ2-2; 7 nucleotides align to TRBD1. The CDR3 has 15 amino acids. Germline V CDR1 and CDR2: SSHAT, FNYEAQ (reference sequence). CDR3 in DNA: TGTGCTAGCAGCCGTGACAGGGTTAACACCGGGGAGCTGTTTTTT. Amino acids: CASSRDRVNTGELFF.

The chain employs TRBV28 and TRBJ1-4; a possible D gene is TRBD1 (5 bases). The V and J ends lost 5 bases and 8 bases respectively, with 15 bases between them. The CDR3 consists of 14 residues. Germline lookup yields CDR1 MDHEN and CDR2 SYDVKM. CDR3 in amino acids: CASSAFRVREKLFF. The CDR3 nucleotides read TGTGCCAGCAGTGCATTCAGGGTACGAGAAAAACTGTTTTTT.

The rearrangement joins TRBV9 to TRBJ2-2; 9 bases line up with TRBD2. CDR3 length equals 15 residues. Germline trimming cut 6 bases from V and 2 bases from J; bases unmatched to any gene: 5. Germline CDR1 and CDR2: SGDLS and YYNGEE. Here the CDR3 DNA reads TGTGCCAGCACTAGCGGGATCTTAAACACCGGGGAGCTGTTTTTT. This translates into CASTSGILNTGELFF.

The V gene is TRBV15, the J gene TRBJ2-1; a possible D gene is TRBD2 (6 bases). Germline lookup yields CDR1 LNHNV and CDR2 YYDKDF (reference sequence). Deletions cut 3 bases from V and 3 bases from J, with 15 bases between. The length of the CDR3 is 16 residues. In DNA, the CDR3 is TGTGCCACCAGCAGCCTTTTCGGCGGGAACTACAATGAGCAGTTCTTC. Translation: CATSSLFGGNYNEQFF.

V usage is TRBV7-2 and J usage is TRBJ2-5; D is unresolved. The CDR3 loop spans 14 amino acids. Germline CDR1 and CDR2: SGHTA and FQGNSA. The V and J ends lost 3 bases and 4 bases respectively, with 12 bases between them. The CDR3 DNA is TGTGCCAGCAGCTTGACCAGTCTCAGAGAGACCCAGTACTTC. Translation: CASSLTSLRETQYF. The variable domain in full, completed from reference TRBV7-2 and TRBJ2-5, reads GAGVSQSPSNKVTEKGKDVELRCDPISGHTALYWYRQSLGQGLEFLIYFQGNSAPDKSGLPSDRFSAERTGGSVSTLTIQRTQQEDSAVYLCASSLTSLRETQYFGPGTRLLVL.

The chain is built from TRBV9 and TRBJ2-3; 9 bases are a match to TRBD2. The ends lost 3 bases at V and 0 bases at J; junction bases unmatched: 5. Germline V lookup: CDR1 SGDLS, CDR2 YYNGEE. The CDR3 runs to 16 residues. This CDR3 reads CASSAAGGTSTDTQYF. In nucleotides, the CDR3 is TGTGCCAGCAGCGCAGCGGGAGGTACTAGCACAGATACGCAGTATTTT.

This CDR3 reads CASTLTRNQPQHF. In nucleotides, the CDR3 is TGTGCCAGCACTCTTACAAGGAATCAGCCCCAGCATTTT. V and J are TRBV12-3 or TRBV12-4 and TRBJ1-5; D not certain. The V and J ends lost 7 bases and 4 bases respectively, with 11 bases between them. The CDR3 sequence is 13 residues long.

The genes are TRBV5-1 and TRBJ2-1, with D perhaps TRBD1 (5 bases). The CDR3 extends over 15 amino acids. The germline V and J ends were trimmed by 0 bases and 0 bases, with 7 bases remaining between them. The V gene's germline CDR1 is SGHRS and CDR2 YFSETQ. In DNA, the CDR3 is TGCGCCAGCAGCTTGGACAGGAGCTCCTACAATGAGCAGTTCTTC. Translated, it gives CASSLDRSSYNEQFF. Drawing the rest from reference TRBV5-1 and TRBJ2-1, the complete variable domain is KAGVTQTPRYLIKTRGQQVTLSCSPISGHRSVSWYQQTPGQGLQFLFEYFSETQRNKGNFPGRFSGRQFSNSRSEMNVSTLELGDSALYLCASSLDRSSYNEQFFGPGTRLTVL.

The CDR3 loop is CASTAARGGPNTGELFF. The CDR3 coding sequence is TGTGCCAGCACCGCCGCTCGGGGGGGGCCGAACACCGGGGAGCTGTTTTTT. This rearrangement joins TRBV9 to TRBJ2-2; 8 bases match TRBD2. The CDR3 totals 17 residues. Trimming cost V 6 bases and J 0 bases; bases outside gene matches: 10. Germline V gene lookup returns CDR1 SGDLS and CDR2 YYNGEE.

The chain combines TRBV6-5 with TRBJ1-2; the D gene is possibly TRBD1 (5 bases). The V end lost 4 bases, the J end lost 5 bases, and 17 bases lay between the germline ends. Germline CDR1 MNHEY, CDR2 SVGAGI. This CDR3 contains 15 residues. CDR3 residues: CASSSGLPAGYGYTF. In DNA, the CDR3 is TGTGCCAGCAGTTCGGGACTCCCAGCGGGTTATGGCTACACCTTC.

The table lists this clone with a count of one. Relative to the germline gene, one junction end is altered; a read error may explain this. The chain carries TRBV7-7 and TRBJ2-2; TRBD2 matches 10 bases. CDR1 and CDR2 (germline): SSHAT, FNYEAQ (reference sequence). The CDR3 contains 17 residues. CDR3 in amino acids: CASSLVPGLAVTGELFF. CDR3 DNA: TGTGCTAGCAGCTTGGTCCCCGGACTAGCGGTCACCGGGGAGCTGTTTTTT.

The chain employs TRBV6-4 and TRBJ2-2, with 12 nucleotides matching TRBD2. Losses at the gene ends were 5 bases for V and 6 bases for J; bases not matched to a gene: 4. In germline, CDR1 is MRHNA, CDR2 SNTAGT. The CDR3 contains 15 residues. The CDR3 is CASSPLAGGPGELFF. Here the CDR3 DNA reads TGTGCCAGCAGTCCACTAGCGGGAGGCCCCGGGGAGCTGTTTTTT.

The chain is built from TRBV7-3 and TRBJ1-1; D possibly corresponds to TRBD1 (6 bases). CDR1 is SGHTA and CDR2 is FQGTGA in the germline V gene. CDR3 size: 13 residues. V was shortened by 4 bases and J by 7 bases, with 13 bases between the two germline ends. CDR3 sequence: CASSSQGLLEAFF. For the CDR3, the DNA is TGTGCCAGCAGCTCACAGGGTCTCCTTGAAGCTTTCTTT.

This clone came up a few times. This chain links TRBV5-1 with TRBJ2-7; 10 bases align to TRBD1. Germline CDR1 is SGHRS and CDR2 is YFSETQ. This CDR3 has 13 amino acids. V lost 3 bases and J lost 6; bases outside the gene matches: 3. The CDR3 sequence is CASSSGTGVEQYF. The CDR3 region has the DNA TGCGCCAGCAGCTCCGGGACAGGGGTCGAGCAGTACTTC.

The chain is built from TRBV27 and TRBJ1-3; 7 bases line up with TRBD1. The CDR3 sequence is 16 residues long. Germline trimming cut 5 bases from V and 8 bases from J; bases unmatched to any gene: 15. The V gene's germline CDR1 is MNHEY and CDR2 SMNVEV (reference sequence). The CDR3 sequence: CASSHRTGTARDTIYF. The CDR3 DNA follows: TGTGCCAGCAGTCACAGAACCGGGACAGCGAGGGACACCATATATTTT.

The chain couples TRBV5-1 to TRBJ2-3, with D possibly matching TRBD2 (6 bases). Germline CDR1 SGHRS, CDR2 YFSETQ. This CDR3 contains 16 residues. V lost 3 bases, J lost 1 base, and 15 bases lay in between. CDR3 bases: TGCGCCAGCAGCTCTGGCGACGGGGGAGGCACAGATACGCAGTATTTT. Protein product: CASSSGDGGGTDTQYF.

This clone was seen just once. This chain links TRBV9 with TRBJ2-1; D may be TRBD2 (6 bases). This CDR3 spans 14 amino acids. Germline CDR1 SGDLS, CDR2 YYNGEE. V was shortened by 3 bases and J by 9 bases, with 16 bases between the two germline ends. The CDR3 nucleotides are TGTGCCAGCAGCGCCCGCATACTAGCATCTGAGCAGTTCTTC. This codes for CASSARILASEQFF.

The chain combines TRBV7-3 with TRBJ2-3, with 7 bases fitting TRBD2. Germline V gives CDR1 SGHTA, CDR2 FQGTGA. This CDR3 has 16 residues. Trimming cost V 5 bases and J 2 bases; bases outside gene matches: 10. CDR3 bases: TGTGCCAGCAGCCCCTGGGCAGGGAGGGCCACAGATACGCAGTATTTT. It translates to CASSPWAGRATDTQYF.